This TCR beta chain emerged from a study of CD8+ T cells in alopecia areata. This CDR3 contains 16 residues. Looked up from germline, CDR1 is MNHGY and CDR2 is SVAAGI. V was pared by 3 bases and J by 3 bases, with 18 bases between. Reverse transcription of extracted RNA yielded cDNA, which provided the sequencing template. TCRdb's table, derived via immunoSEQ multiplex PCR, lists solely in-frame clones and lacks some. Of about 14,000 clones detected, about 60% appear once; the ten largest clones hold 11%. Alopecia areata patients had lesional scalp punch biopsies and peripheral blood taken from them. The receptor was isolated from a human donor with alopecia areata. Sequenced here: skin, sampled at week 0. The V and J genes are TRBV6-9 and TRBJ2-7; TRBD2 is a possible D gene (5 bases). In DNA, the CDR3 is TGTGCCAGCAGTTACGGCCGAGGGTTCCGCAACTACGAGCAGTACTTC. Protein product: CASSYGRGFRNYEQYF.